This entry concerns a single TCR beta chain. TCRdb used MiXCR to reprocess the multiplex PCR reads, holding one entry per CDR3 protein. The data hold 7,000 or so distinct CDR3 sequences, with roughly 43% observed a single time. Trimming took off 1 base at V and 7 bases at J, with 11 bases between the two ends. The CDR3 sequence is 14 residues long. The germline CDR1 and CDR2 sequences are SGHTA and FQGNSA. This sample is part of a study of breast tumors, draining lymph nodes, adjacent tissues. Sequencing input: tumor-adjacent breast tissue. The TCR sequence derives from a female donor with breast cancer. Some clones in this sample may be carry-over from other donors' samples. V usage is TRBV7-2 and J usage is TRBJ1-5, with a tentative D call TRBD1 (5 bases). Written as DNA, the CDR3 is TGTGCCAGCAGCTTAGGGGACGGTGCCCAGCCCCAGCATTTT. This codes for CASSLGDGAQPQHF.